Here is one TCR beta chain with its context. Its antigen is currently unknown. This entry comes from a study of T-cell memory formation after mild COVID-19. TCRdb passed the 5' RACE reads through MiXCR, listing each CDR3 protein once. The sample holds around 530,000 distinct CDR3 sequences, roughly a fifth seen once. The study, taken as a whole, reports: CD4+ contracting clones lay mainly in CM and EM, CD8+ ones in EMRA. Memory from before infection featured some responding clones, which suggests cross-reactive memory joined.

Trimming left V 3 bases short and J 8 bases short, with 22 bases between. CDR3 length: 16 amino acids. In germline, CDR1 is SGHVS, CDR2 FQNEAQ. The V gene is TRBV7-8, the J gene TRBJ1-1, with D possibly TRBD1 on 5 matching bases. The TCR sequence derives from an adult woman who had mild COVID-19 (a few samples of this study predate the infection). Cell type and time point are not known. The sequencing sample was made of PBMCs or a T cell subset sorted from them (not recorded which). The CDR3 reads CASSLSPLWDGGEAFF. CDR3 DNA sequence: TGTGCCAGCAGCTTGAGCCCTCTCTGGGACGGAGGGGAAGCTTTCTTT. The full variable domain, in which reference TRBV7-8 and TRBJ1-1 provide the parts outside the CDR3, is GAGVSQSPRYKVAKRGQDVALRCDPISGHVSLFWYQQALGQGPEFLTYFQNEAQLDKSGLPSDRFFAERPEGSVSTLKIQRTQQEDSAVYLCASSLSPLWDGGEAFFGQGTRLTVV.